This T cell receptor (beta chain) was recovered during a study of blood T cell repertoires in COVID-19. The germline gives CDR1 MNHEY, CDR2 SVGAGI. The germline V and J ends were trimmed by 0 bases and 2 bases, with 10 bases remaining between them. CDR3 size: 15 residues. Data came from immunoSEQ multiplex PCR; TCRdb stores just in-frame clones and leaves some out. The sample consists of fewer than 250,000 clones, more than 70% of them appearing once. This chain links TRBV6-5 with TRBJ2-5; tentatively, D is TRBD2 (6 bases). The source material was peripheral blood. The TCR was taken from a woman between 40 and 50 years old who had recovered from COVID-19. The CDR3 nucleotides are TGTGCCAGCAGTTACTCCGAGACTAGTCAAGAGACCCAGTACTTC. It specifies CASSYSETSQETQYF.